This T cell receptor (beta chain) is from a study of TIL therapy for anti-PD-1-resistant metastatic lung cancer. Overall study context: Progressing patients received lymphodepletion, expanded TIL infusion and IL-2. Tumors had a median PD-L1 proportion score of about 6%.

The time point is: pre-treatment sample, taken before nivolumab and TIL therapy. Patients were adults with stage 4 NSCLC. The libraries were made with immunoSEQ v3. Sequencing was performed with immunoSEQ multiplex PCR; in TCRdb, only in-frame clones are kept and a portion is missing. The sample holds roughly 57,000 clones, roughly 77% seen once. Overall study findings and caveats: The baseline peripheral repertoire was partially replaced by infused TIL clonotypes that later decayed.

Details on this clone: Its target is unknown.

Here the sequenced sample was blood, taken at baseline. The sequence derives from a person aged 25 to 79 with non-small cell lung cancer.

The CDR3 DNA follows: TGTGCCATCAGTGAGACAATTTACAATGAGCAGTTCTTC. Protein sequence: CAISETIYNEQFF. V gene TRBV10-3 combines with J gene TRBJ2-1, with no clear D. CDR1 and CDR2 (germline): ENHRY, SYGVKD. The CDR3 covers 13 residues. With 2 bases removed from V and 4 bases from J, the gap between germline ends came to 6 bases.